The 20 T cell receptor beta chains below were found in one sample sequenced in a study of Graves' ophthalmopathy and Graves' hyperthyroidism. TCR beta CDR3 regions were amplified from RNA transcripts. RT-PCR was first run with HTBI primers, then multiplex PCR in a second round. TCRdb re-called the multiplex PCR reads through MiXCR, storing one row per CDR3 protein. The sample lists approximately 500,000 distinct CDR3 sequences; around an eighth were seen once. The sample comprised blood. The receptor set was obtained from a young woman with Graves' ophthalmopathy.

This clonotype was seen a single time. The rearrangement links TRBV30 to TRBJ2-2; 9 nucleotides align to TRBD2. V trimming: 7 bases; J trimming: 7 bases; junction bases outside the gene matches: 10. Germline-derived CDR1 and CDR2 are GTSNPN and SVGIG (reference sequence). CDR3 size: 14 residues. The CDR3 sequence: CASIAGVRIGELFF. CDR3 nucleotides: TGTGCCTCCATAGCGGGAGTAAGGATCGGGGAGCTGTTTTTT.

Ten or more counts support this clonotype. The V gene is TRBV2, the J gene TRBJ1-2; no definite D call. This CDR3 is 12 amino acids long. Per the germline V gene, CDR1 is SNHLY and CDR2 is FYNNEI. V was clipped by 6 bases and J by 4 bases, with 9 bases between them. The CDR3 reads CASRALAYGYTF. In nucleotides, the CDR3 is TGTGCCAGCAGGGCACTTGCCTATGGCTACACCTTC. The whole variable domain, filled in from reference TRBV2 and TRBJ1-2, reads EPEVTQTPSHQVTQMGQEVILRCVPISNHLYFYWYRQILGQKVEFLVSFYNNEISEKSEIFDDQFSVERPDGSNFTLKIRSTKLEDSAMYFCASRALAYGYTFGSGTRLTVV.

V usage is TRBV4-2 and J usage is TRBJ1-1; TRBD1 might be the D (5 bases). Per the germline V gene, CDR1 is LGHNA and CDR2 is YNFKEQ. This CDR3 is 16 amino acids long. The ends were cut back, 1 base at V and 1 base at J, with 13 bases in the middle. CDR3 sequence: CASSQGGIRGNTEAFF. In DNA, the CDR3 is TGTGCCAGCAGCCAAGGGGGGATAAGGGGGAACACTGAAGCTTTCTTT.

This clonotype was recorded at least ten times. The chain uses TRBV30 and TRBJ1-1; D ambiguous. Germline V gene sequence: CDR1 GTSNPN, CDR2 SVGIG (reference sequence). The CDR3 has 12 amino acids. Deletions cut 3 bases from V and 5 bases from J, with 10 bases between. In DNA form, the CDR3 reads TGTGCCTGGAGCGTAGTGTCGACTGAAGCTTTCTTT. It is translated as CAWSVVSTEAFF.

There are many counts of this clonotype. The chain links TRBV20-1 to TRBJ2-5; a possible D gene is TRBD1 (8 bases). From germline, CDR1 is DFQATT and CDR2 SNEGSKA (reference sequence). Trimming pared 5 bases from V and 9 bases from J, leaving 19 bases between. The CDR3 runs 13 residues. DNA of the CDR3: TGCAGTGCTCCTCAAACAGGGGGAGGGCCCCAGTACTTC. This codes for CSAPQTGGGPQYF.

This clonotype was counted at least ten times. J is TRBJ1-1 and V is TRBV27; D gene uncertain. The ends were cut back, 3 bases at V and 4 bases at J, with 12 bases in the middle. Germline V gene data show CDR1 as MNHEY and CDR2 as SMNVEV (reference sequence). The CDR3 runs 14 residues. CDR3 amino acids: CASSLIGITTEAFF. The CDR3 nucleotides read TGTGCCAGCAGTTTGATCGGGATCACCACTGAAGCTTTCTTT.

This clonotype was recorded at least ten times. CDR3 sequence reads: CATTGTGGHRGNTEAFF. As DNA, the CDR3 is TGTGCCACGACCGGGACAGGGGGACATCGCGGAAACACTGAAGCTTTCTTT. This chain connects TRBV10-3 to TRBJ1-1; TRBD1 matches at 11 bases. Germline CDR1 ENHRY, CDR2 SYGVKD. This CDR3 comprises 17 residues. Unmatched junction bases numbered 15, after V lost 10 bases and J lost 2 bases.

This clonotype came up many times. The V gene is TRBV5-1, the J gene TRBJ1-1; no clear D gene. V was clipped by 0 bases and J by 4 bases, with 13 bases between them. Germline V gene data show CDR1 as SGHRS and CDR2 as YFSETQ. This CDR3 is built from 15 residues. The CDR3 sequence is CASSLAMYVGTEAFF. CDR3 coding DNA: TGCGCCAGCAGCTTGGCGATGTACGTCGGCACTGAAGCTTTCTTT.

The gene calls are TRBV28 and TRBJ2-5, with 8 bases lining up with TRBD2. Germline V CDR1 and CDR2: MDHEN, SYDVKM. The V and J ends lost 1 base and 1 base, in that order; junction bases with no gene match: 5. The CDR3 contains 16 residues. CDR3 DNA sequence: TGTGCCAGCAGTTTATTGGGACTAGGCCTCCAAGAGACCCAGTACTTC. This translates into CASSLLGLGLQETQYF.

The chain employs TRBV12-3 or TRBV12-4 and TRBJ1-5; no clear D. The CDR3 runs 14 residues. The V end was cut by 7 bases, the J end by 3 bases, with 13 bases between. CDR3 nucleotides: TGTGCCAGCACCGCGGGCGGTGACAATCAGCCCCAGCATTTT. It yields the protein CASTAGGDNQPQHF.

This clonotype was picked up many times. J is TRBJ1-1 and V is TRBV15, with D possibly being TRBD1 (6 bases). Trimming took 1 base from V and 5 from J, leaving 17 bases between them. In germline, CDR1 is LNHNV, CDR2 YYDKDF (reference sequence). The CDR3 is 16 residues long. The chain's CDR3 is CATSRVAGALGTEAFF. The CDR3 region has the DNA TGTGCCACCAGCAGAGTCGCAGGGGCCTTGGGGACTGAAGCTTTCTTT.

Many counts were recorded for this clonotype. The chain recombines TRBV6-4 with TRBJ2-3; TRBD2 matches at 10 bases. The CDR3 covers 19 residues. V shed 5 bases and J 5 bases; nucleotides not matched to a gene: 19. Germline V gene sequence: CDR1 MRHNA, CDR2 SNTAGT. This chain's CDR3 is CASSLRGTQLAGVLDTQYF. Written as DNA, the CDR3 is TGTGCCAGCAGTCTCCGGGGGACCCAGCTAGCGGGAGTTTTAGATACGCAGTATTTT.

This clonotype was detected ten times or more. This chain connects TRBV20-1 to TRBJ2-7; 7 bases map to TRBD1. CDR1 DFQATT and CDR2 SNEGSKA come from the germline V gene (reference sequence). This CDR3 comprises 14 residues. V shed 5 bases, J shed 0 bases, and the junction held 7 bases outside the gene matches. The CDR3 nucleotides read TGCAGTGCTCCGACAGGGCTCCACTCCTACGAGCAGTACTTC. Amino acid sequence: CSAPTGLHSYEQYF.

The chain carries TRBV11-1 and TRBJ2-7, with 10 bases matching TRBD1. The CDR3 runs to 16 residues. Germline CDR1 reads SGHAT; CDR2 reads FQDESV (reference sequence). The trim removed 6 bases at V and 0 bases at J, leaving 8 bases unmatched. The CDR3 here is CASSNPGQGYSYEQYF. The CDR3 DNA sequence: TGTGCCAGCAGTAACCCGGGACAGGGGTACTCCTACGAGCAGTACTTC.

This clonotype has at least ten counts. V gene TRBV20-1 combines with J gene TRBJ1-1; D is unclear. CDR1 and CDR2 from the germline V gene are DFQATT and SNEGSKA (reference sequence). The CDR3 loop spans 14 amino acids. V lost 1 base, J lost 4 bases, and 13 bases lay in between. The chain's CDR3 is CSARVAGVVTEAFF. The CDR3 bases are TGCAGTGCTAGAGTGGCGGGTGTCGTCACTGAAGCTTTCTTT.

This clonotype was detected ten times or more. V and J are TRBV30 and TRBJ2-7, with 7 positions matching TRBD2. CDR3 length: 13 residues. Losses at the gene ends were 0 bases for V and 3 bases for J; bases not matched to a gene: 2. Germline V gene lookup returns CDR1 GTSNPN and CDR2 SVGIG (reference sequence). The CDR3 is CAWSVTSDYEQYF. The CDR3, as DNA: TGTGCCTGGAGTGTAACTAGCGACTACGAGCAGTACTTC. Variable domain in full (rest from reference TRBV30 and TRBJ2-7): SQTIHQWPATLVQPVGSPLSLECTVEGTSNPNLYWYRQAAGRGLQLLFYSVGIGQISSEVPQNLSASRPQDRQFILSSKKLLLSDSGFYLCAWSVTSDYEQYFGPGTRLTVT.

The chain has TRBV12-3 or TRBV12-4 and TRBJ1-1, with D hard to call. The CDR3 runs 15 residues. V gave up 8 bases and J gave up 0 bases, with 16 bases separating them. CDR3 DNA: TGTGCCAGCTGTTGGCGCCGGGAAATGAACACTGAAGCTTTCTTT. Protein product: CASCWRREMNTEAFF.

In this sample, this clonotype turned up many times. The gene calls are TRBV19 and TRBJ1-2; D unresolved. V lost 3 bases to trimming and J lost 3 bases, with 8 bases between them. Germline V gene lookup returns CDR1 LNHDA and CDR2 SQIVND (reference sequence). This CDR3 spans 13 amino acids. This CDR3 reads CASSITTDYGYTF. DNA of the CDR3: TGTGCCAGTAGTATTACAACAGACTATGGCTACACCTTC.

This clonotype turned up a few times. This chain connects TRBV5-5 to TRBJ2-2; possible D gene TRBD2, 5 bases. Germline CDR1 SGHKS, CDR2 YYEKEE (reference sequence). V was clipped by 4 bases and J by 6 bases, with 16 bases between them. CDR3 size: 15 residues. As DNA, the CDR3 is TGTGCCAGCAGCCCCAAGTGGAGGATCGCCGGGGAGCTGTTTTTT. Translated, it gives CASSPKWRIAGELFF. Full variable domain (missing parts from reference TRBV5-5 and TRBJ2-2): DAGVTQSPTHLIKTRGQQVTLRCSPISGHKSVSWYQQVLGQGPQFIFQYYEKEERGRGNFPDRFSARQFPNYSSELNVNALLLGDSALYLCASSPKWRIAGELFFGEGSRLTVL.

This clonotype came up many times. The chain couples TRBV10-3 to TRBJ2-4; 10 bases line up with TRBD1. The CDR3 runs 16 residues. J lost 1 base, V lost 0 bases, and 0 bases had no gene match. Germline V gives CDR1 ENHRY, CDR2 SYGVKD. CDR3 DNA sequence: TGTGCCATCAGTGAGTCGGGACAGGGGGCCAAAAACATTCAGTACTTC. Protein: CAISESGQGAKNIQYF.